This T cell receptor (beta chain) was sequenced in a study of beta chain features in type 1 diabetes. Investigators reverse transcribed all isolated RNA, so they sequenced expressed TCRB transcripts. TCRdb's table, derived via immunoSEQ multiplex PCR, lists solely in-frame clones and lacks some. The data contain a few hundred thousand clones, approximately 10% of them singletons. Germline V gene lookup returns CDR1 DFQATT and CDR2 SNEGSKA (reference sequence). The CDR3 extends over 10 amino acids. Trimming cost V 6 bases and J 4 bases, with 6 bases left between them. The TCR sequence derives from a woman under 40 in good health. Input material: naive CD4+ T cells from blood. The chain has TRBV20-1 and TRBJ2-5; D remains unclear. CDR3 protein: CSALRETQYF. Here the CDR3 DNA reads TGCAGTGCACTAAGAGAGACCCAGTACTTC.